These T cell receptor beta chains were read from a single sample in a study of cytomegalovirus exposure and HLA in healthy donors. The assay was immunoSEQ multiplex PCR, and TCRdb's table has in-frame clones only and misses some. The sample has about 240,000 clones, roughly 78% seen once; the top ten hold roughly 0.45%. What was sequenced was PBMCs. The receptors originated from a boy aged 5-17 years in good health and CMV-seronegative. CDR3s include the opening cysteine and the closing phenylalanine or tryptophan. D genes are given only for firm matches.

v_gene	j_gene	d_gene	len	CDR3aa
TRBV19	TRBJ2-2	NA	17	CASSMILGASNTGELFF
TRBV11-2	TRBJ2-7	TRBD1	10	CASIRGEQYF
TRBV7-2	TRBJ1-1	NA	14	CASSLGLMNTEAFF
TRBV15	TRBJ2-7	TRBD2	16	CATRKPGTSGRREQYF
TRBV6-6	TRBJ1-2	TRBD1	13	CASRRGQGDGYTF
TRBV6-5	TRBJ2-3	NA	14	CASSYPGGTDTQYF
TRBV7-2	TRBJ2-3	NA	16	CASSLAASDFTDTQYF
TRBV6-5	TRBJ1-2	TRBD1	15	CASSYSTGGNYGYTF
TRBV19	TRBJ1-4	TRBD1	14	CASTWDRDGEKLFF
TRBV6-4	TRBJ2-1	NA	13	CASSETDLNEQFF
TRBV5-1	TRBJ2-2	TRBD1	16	CASSLGTGANTGELFF
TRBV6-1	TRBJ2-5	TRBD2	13	CASSGRAEETQYF
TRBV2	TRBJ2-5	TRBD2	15	CATQGGTSGSGTQYF
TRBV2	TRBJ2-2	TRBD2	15	CASSYSGRDTGELFF
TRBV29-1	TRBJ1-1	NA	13	CSASTGLSAEAFF
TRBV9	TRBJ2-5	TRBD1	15	CASSVDRGQMETQYF
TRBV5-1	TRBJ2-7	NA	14	CASSFSSGIYEQYF
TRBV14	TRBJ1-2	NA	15	CASSQGQGPPSGYTF
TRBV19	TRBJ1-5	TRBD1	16	CASNTPTGVNNQPQHF
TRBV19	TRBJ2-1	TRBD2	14	CASSRTSGSDEQFF
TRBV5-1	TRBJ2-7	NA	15	CASSLVGRGSYEQYF
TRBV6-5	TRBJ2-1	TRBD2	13	CASSPRTGGAQFF
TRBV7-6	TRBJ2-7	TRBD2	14	CASSSNSGRAPEYF
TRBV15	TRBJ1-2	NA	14	CATSRDRGASGYTF
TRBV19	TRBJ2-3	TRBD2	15	CASRRGSGSTDTQYF
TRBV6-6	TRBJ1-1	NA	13	CASVRGENTEAFF
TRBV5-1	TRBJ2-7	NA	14	CASSLGDQGGKQYF